The 27 T cell receptor beta chains presented below share a single source sample, sequenced in a study of OX40 agonist ivuxolimab in advanced cancers. The protocol was immunoSEQ multiplex PCR, while the TCRdb copy is restricted to in-frame clones and leaves out a portion. The table includes about 89,000 clones, approximately 90% detected once. Material: CD4+ or CD8+ T cells sorted from blood, obtained in a trial of the OX40 agonist ivuxolimab. These TCRs come from an adult with an advanced solid tumor such as melanoma, head and neck, liver or kidney cancer.

This chain links TRBV6-1 with TRBJ1-2, with D unclear. CDR3 length: 14 amino acids. Germline V gene sequence: CDR1 MNHNS, CDR2 SASEGT. V lost 4 bases and J 4 bases, leaving 13 bases between the germline ends. CDR3 in amino acids: CASSVQTSPYGYTF. CDR3 bases: TGTGCCAGCAGTGTACAGACCAGTCCCTATGGCTACACCTTC.

This sequence joins TRBV19 and TRBJ1-1; 8 nucleotides agree with TRBD1. V lost 4 bases, J lost 1 base, and 2 bases stayed unmatched. The germline CDR1 and CDR2 sequences are LNHDA and SQIVND (reference sequence). There are 14 residues in the CDR3. CDR3 sequence reads: CASSKQGENTEAFF. Written as DNA, the CDR3 is TGTGCCAGTAGTAAACAGGGGGAGAACACTGAAGCTTTCTTT.

This chain links TRBV27 with TRBJ1-5, with D unclear. Per germline, CDR1 MNHEY and CDR2 SMNVEV (reference sequence). This CDR3 spans 12 amino acids. V was pared by 8 bases and J by 2 bases, with 7 bases between. The CDR3 here is CASSQGNQPQHF. The CDR3 DNA sequence: TGTGCCAGCTCCCAGGGCAATCAGCCCCAGCATTTT.

The chain is built from TRBV4-1 and TRBJ2-3, with 10 bases that match TRBD2. The V segment lost 1 base and the J segment 0 bases; nucleotides outside the gene matches: 7. The CDR3 contains 18 residues. Per germline, CDR1 MGHRA and CDR2 YSYEKL. This CDR3 reads CASSQGPGLALSTDTQYF. The CDR3 DNA is TGCGCCAGCAGCCAAGGCCCGGGACTAGCGCTAAGCACAGATACGCAGTATTTT.

The genes are TRBV29-1 and TRBJ2-7; TRBD2 matches at 7 bases. Unmatched junction bases numbered 13, after V lost 2 bases and J lost 6 bases. The CDR3 consists of 15 residues. Germline CDR1 and CDR2: SQVTM and ANQGSEA. The chain's CDR3 is CSVEIGAGTPGEQYF. The DNA of the CDR3 is TGCAGCGTTGAAATAGGAGCGGGAACCCCTGGCGAGCAGTACTTC.

DNA of the CDR3: TGTGCCAGCTCACCTCTACAGCCGAACACCGGGGAGCTGTTTTTT. This codes for CASSPLQPNTGELFF. The chain carries TRBV18 and TRBJ2-2; D gene ambiguous. The germline V gene encodes CDR1 KGHSH and CDR2 LQKENI. The ends were cut back, 3 bases at V and 0 bases at J, with 8 bases in the middle. The CDR3 runs to 15 residues.

J is TRBJ2-1 and V is TRBV29-1; D is ambiguous. This CDR3 is 14 amino acids long. The germline V and J ends were trimmed by 1 base and 2 bases, with 9 bases remaining between them. CDR1 is SQVTM and CDR2 is ANQGSEA in the germline V gene. DNA for the CDR3: TGCAGCGTTGAAGGTATAGGGACCTACAATGAGCAGTTCTTC. Translation: CSVEGIGTYNEQFF.

The V and J genes are TRBV7-6 and TRBJ1-1, with a weak D call TRBD1 (5 bases). Trimming removed 5 bases at V and 6 bases at J, with 16 bases between. Per the germline V gene, CDR1 is SGHVS and CDR2 is FNYEAQ. The CDR3 has 14 residues. This chain's CDR3 is CASSKEQGFSEAFF. The CDR3 nucleotides read TGTGCCAGCAGCAAAGAGCAGGGCTTCTCTGAAGCTTTCTTT.

V is TRBV12-2 and J is TRBJ1-5; the table calls TRBD1, which could not be checked here. TRBV12-2 is designated a pseudogene. CDR3 size: 18 residues. The CDR3 protein is CASRFRDRENPSNQPQHF. The DNA of the CDR3 is TGTGCAAGTCGCTTCCGGGACAGGGAGAACCCTAGCAATCAGCCCCAGCATTTT.

The V and J genes are TRBV12-5 and TRBJ1-1, with D unclear. Germline loops: CDR1 LGHNT, CDR2 FRNRAP. The CDR3 totals 13 residues. Trimming removed 7 bases from V and 2 bases from J, with 11 bases in between. CDR3 sequence (DNA): TGTGCTAGTGCCGAAAGGCTCAACACTGAAGCTTTCTTT. This encodes CASAERLNTEAFF.

The chain joins TRBV28 to TRBJ1-5; a possible D gene is TRBD1 (6 bases). The germline V gene encodes CDR1 MDHEN and CDR2 SYDVKM. Between the trimmed V and J ends, which lost 3 bases and 4 bases, there was a span of 19 bases. The CDR3 runs to 17 residues. The chain's CDR3 is CASSFRGGVNGNQPQHF. CDR3 nucleotide sequence: TGTGCCAGCAGTTTCCGAGGGGGGGTGAATGGTAATCAGCCCCAGCATTTT.

The J gene is TRBJ1-1, the V gene TRBV5-4; maybe TRBD1 (6 bases). The CDR3 totals 13 residues. In germline, CDR1 is SGHNT, CDR2 YYREEE (reference sequence). V gave up 1 base and J gave up 7 bases, with 11 bases separating them. The CDR3 coding sequence is TGTGCCAGCAGCTTGCTCAAGGACAGTGAAGCTTTCTTT. It yields the protein CASSLLKDSEAFF.

This rearrangement joins TRBV7-2 to TRBJ2-5; D may be TRBD1 (6 bases). V was clipped by 5 bases and J by 4 bases, with 14 bases between them. The CDR3 is 14 amino acids. Looked up from germline, CDR1 is SGHTA and CDR2 is FQGNSA. For the CDR3, the DNA is TGTGCCAGCAGCCCTACAGGGTACCCAGAGACCCAGTACTTC. Its protein is CASSPTGYPETQYF.

This sequence joins TRBV7-2 and TRBJ2-7, with D tentatively TRBD2 (7 bases). This CDR3 contains 15 residues. Germline-derived CDR1 and CDR2 are SGHTA and FQGNSA. Trimming shortened V by 1 base and J by 3 bases, and 13 bases separated the two germline ends. The CDR3 reads CASSLGGGDLYEQYF. The DNA of the CDR3 is TGTGCCAGCAGCTTAGGAGGGGGGGACCTCTACGAGCAGTACTTC.

The chain couples TRBV28 to TRBJ2-2; 7 bases agree with TRBD2. Germline CDR1 reads MDHEN; CDR2 reads SYDVKM. This CDR3 comprises 14 residues. The J segment lost 5 bases and the V segment lost 4 bases, leaving 4 bases of the junction unmatched. DNA of the CDR3: TGTGCCAGCAGTTCTTGGGGAGGGACCGGGGAGCTGTTTTTT. Its translation is CASSSWGGTGELFF.

This chain joins TRBV18 and TRBJ1-1, with no clear D. Germline CDR1 reads KGHSH; CDR2 reads LQKENI. Trimming cost V 3 bases and J 0 bases, with 14 bases left between them. CDR3 length: 16 amino acids. The CDR3 reads CASSPPLAVMNTEAFF. The CDR3 DNA sequence: TGTGCCAGCTCACCTCCCTTGGCGGTGATGAACACTGAAGCTTTCTTT. The variable domain in full, completed from reference TRBV18 and TRBJ1-1, reads NAGVMQNPRHLVRRRGQEARLRCSPMKGHSHVYWYRQLPEEGLKFMVYLQKENIIDESGMPKERFSAEFPKEGPSILRIQQVVRGDSAAYFCASSPPLAVMNTEAFFGQGTRLTVV.

The chain links TRBV13 to TRBJ2-7; D possibly corresponds to TRBD2 (5 bases). Germline V CDR1 and CDR2: PRHDT, FYEKMQ (reference sequence). V lost 5 bases and J 1 base, leaving 9 bases between the germline ends. The CDR3 runs 13 residues. In nucleotides, the CDR3 is TGTGCCAGCAGCGCTAGCACTTCCTACGAGCAGTACTTC. Protein product: CASSASTSYEQYF.

The genes are TRBV11-3 and TRBJ1-6; the D gene is possibly TRBD1 (5 bases). The CDR3 runs 20 residues. The germline V and J ends were trimmed by 0 bases and 5 bases, with 23 bases remaining between them. CDR1 SGHNT and CDR2 YENEEA come from the germline V gene. This CDR3 reads CASSLDREGADNRHNSPLHF. The CDR3 DNA reads TGTGCCAGCAGCTTAGATAGGGAAGGGGCAGACAACCGCCATAATTCACCCCTCCACTTT.

The V gene is TRBV27, the J gene TRBJ2-7; tentatively, D is TRBD1 or TRBD2 (5 bases each). The ends were cut back, 4 bases at V and 6 bases at J, with 10 bases in the middle. The germline V gene encodes CDR1 MNHEY and CDR2 SMNVEV (reference sequence). The CDR3 length is 12 residues. The CDR3 sequence is CASSYPGLEQYF. The CDR3 DNA reads as TGTGCCAGCAGTTACCCGGGGCTCGAGCAGTACTTC.

The chain has TRBV7-2 and TRBJ2-7, with TRBD2 matching over 11 bases. The CDR3 spans 14 residues. Germline values: CDR1 SGHTA, CDR2 FQGNSA. V shed 7 bases and J 6 bases; nucleotides not matched to a gene: 8. The CDR3 sequence is CASTKLAGVPEQYF. CDR3 nucleotides: TGTGCCAGCACCAAACTAGCGGGAGTGCCCGAGCAGTACTTC.

This rearrangement joins TRBV9 to TRBJ2-2; D remains ambiguous. Germline assignment: CDR1 SGDLS and CDR2 YYNGEE. Trimming took 0 bases from V and 5 from J, leaving 14 bases between them. This CDR3 is 16 amino acids long. The CDR3 DNA reads as TGTGCCAGCAGCGTAGGGTCACAGTATCGGACCGGGGAGCTGTTTTTT. This encodes CASSVGSQYRTGELFF.

The J gene is TRBJ1-5, the V gene TRBV7-8; possibly TRBD1 for D (5 bases). V lost 5 bases, J lost 0 bases, and 20 bases lay in between. This CDR3 is 18 amino acids long. Germline V lookup: CDR1 SGHVS, CDR2 FQNEAQ. CDR3 DNA sequence: TGTGCCAGCAGCGCAAACTCACGGGACCCATATAGCAATCAGCCCCAGCATTTT. Encoded protein: CASSANSRDPYSNQPQHF. The full variable domain, with the rest looked up from reference TRBV7-8 and TRBJ1-5, is GAGVSQSPRYKVAKRGQDVALRCDPISGHVSLFWYQQALGQGPEFLTYFQNEAQLDKSGLPSDRFFAERPEGSVSTLKIQRTQQEDSAVYLCASSANSRDPYSNQPQHFGDGTRLSIL.

The chain links TRBV28 to TRBJ1-2, with a possible D match to TRBD1 (5 bases). V shed 2 bases and J shed 5 bases, with 6 bases lying between them. This CDR3 comprises 12 residues. In germline, CDR1 is MDHEN, CDR2 SYDVKM. In DNA form, the CDR3 reads TGTGCCAGCAGTTTACGGGGGTATGGCTACACCTTC. Protein: CASSLRGYGYTF.

This chain joins TRBV7-8 and TRBJ1-4; TRBD1 agrees at 9 bases. Trimming removed 0 bases from V and 8 bases from J; junction bases left unmatched: 4. The CDR3 has 15 residues. Germline V gene lookup returns CDR1 SGHVS and CDR2 FQNEAQ. CDR3: CASSLADRGWEKLFF. DNA of the CDR3: TGTGCCAGCAGCTTAGCCGACAGGGGGTGGGAAAAACTGTTTTTT.

V is TRBV6-1 and J is TRBJ2-3; maybe TRBD1 (6 bases). Per germline, CDR1 MNHNS and CDR2 SASEGT. The CDR3 runs 15 residues. The germline V and J ends were trimmed by 6 bases and 0 bases, with 13 bases remaining between them. This CDR3 reads CASSLTGWSTDTQYF. CDR3 in DNA: TGTGCCAGCAGCCTGACAGGATGGAGCACAGATACGCAGTATTTT.

A single count supports this clone. The V call is TRBV10-3, the J call TRBJ2-1; D is perhaps TRBD1 or TRBD2 (5 bases each). V was shortened by 6 bases and J by 3 bases, with 15 bases between the two germline ends. The CDR3 is 15 amino acids. CDR1 is ENHRY, CDR2 SYGVKD, per germline. Here the CDR3 reads CAISPEGIGYNEQFF. The CDR3 region has the DNA TGTGCCATCAGCCCAGAGGGGATCGGCTACAATGAGCAGTTCTTC.

The J gene is TRBJ2-5, the V gene TRBV2, with D possibly TRBD2 on 7 matching bases. The CDR3 consists of 15 residues. V was cut by 6 bases and J by 3 bases, with 17 bases left in between. Germline-derived CDR1 and CDR2 are SNHLY and FYNNEI. The CDR3 sequence: CASSDTRGGKETQYF. The CDR3 region has the DNA TGTGCCAGCAGCGATACTAGGGGGGGGAAAGAGACCCAGTACTTC.